Each of the 18 T cell receptor beta chains below was sequenced from the same sample in a study of T-cell memory formation after mild COVID-19. TCRdb fed the 5' RACE reads into MiXCR, producing one record per CDR3 protein. There are under 250,000 distinct CDR3 sequences in the sample; over 8.5% occur only once, and 22% lies in the top ten. Sequencing was performed on PBMCs or a T cell subset sorted from them (not recorded which). All receptors derive from a man in his late teens or twenties who had mild COVID-19 (a few samples of this study predate the infection). Cell type and time point are not known.

This clonotype was found a few times. In DNA form, the CDR3 reads TGTGCCAGCAGCGCTGGGACAGGGCGCAACGAGCAGTACTTC. Its protein product is CASSAGTGRNEQYF. This sequence joins TRBV9 and TRBJ2-7; 9 nucleotides align to TRBD1. Germline V gene data show CDR1 as SGDLS and CDR2 as YYNGEE. Trimming removed 3 bases from V and 5 bases from J; junction bases left unmatched: 6. The length of the CDR3 is 14 residues. Combining the CDR3 with reference TRBV9 and TRBJ2-7 gives the whole variable domain DSGVTQTPKHLITATGQRVTLRCSPRSGDLSVYWYQQSLDQGLQFLIQYYNGEERAKGNILERFSAQQFPDLHSELNLSSLELGDSALYFCASSAGTGRNEQYFGPGTRLTVT.

This clonotype was observed a few times. The chain carries TRBV9 and TRBJ1-6, with a tentative D call TRBD1 (6 bases). Trimming shortened V by 0 bases and J by 9 bases, and 16 bases separated the two germline ends. The CDR3 has 16 amino acids. The V gene's germline CDR1 is SGDLS and CDR2 YYNGEE. The CDR3 is CASSVDGAGEASPLHF. In DNA form, the CDR3 reads TGTGCCAGCAGCGTAGATGGGGCAGGGGAAGCTTCACCCCTCCACTTT.

This clonotype appeared a few times. V gene TRBV20-1 combines with J gene TRBJ1-5; TRBD1 might be the D (6 bases). Deletions cut 0 bases from V and 2 bases from J, with 14 bases between. The CDR3 totals 16 residues. Germline CDR1 is DFQATT and CDR2 is SNEGSKA (reference sequence). CDR3 sequence (DNA): TGCAGTGCTAGAGATCGGGACACGAGGCGCAATCAGCCCCAGCATTTT. Amino acids: CSARDRDTRRNQPQHF.

This clonotype was observed a handful of times. The genes are TRBV7-2 and TRBJ2-2, with 15 positions matching TRBD2. The CDR3 contains 18 residues. V was pared by 3 bases and J by 4 bases, with 6 bases of the junction left unmatched. Germline V gene data show CDR1 as SGHTA and CDR2 as FQGNSA. As DNA, the CDR3 is TGTGCCAGCAGCTTGGGACTAGCGGGGGGTATGAGCACCGGGGAGCTGTTTTTT. Translation: CASSLGLAGGMSTGELFF.

The chain recombines TRBV4-3 with TRBJ2-7; perhaps D is TRBD1 or TRBD2 (5 bases each). The germline CDR1 and CDR2 sequences are LGHNA and YSLEER. The germline V and J ends were trimmed by 4 bases and 3 bases, with 13 bases remaining between them. This CDR3 spans 14 amino acids. CDR3 sequence reads: CASSPRDGVYEQYF. The CDR3 nucleotides are TGCGCCAGCAGCCCCCGGGACGGAGTCTACGAGCAGTACTTC.

This clonotype was seen many times. J is TRBJ1-1 and V is TRBV5-1; 12 nucleotides match TRBD1. V trimming: 2 bases; J trimming: 10 bases; junction bases outside the gene matches: 3. The CDR3 is made up of 13 amino acids. From germline, CDR1 is SGHRS and CDR2 YFSETQ. CDR3 sequence reads: CASSFGDRGLAFF. CDR3 nucleotides: TGCGCCAGCAGCTTTGGGGACAGGGGGCTAGCTTTCTTT.

This sequence joins TRBV5-4 and TRBJ2-3, with D uncertain. The CDR3 is 13 amino acids. The V gene's germline CDR1 is SGHNT and CDR2 YYREEE (reference sequence). The V end was cut by 5 bases, the J end by 2 bases, with 9 bases between. The CDR3 protein is CASRPFYTDTQYF. In nucleotides, the CDR3 is TGTGCCAGCAGGCCGTTTTACACAGATACGCAGTATTTT.

This clonotype was seen repeatedly, ten times or more. This chain joins TRBV6-5 and TRBJ1-1; a possible D gene is TRBD1 (5 bases). Germline V CDR1 and CDR2: MNHEY, SVGAGI. This CDR3 is built from 12 residues. The V and J ends lost 1 base and 5 bases respectively, with 5 bases between them. CDR3 sequence (DNA): TGTGCCAGCAGTTACTGGGGGACTGAAGCTTTCTTT. Translating gives CASSYWGTEAFF.

The sample holds a few counts of this clonotype. J is TRBJ2-1 and V is TRBV7-2; D call uncertain. The CDR3 loop spans 10 amino acids. V lost 8 bases and J lost 10, with 9 bases in between. CDR1 and CDR2 from the germline V gene are SGHTA and FQGNSA. This CDR3 is CASDRVEQFF. The CDR3 DNA reads as TGTGCCAGCGATCGCGTGGAGCAGTTCTTC.

This clonotype has a handful of counts. The chain employs TRBV5-1 and TRBJ1-2; TRBD1 agrees at 7 bases. Looked up from germline, CDR1 is SGHRS and CDR2 is YFSETQ. The CDR3 is made up of 13 amino acids. With 0 bases clipped from V and 4 bases from J, the junction kept 0 bases outside the gene matches. The CDR3: CASSLGDSYGYTF. The DNA of the CDR3 is TGCGCCAGCAGCTTGGGGGACAGCTATGGCTACACCTTC.

Ten or more counts support this clonotype. The chain is built from TRBV11-2 and TRBJ2-1; a weak D match, TRBD2 (5 bases). The V gene's germline CDR1 is SGHAT and CDR2 FQNNGV. CDR3 length: 15 residues. V was shortened by 5 bases and J by 8 bases, with 19 bases between the two germline ends. The CDR3 loop reads CASSRRIPPGDEQFF. CDR3 in DNA: TGTGCCAGCAGCCGTAGAATACCCCCCGGGGATGAGCAGTTCTTC.

The chain is built from TRBV20-1 and TRBJ2-3; D may match TRBD1 or TRBD2 (6 bases each). The germline gives CDR1 DFQATT, CDR2 SNEGSKA (reference sequence). The V gene lost 3 bases and the J gene lost 13 bases, with 20 bases spanning the gap. This CDR3 comprises 13 residues. CDR3 DNA sequence: TGCAGTGCTAGGGGACGGGGGCACCAGAGGAAGTATTTT. This sequence encodes CSARGRGHQRKYF.

The chain is built from TRBV4-1 and TRBJ1-1, with D maybe TRBD1 (6 bases). The germline gives CDR1 MGHRA, CDR2 YSYEKL. The CDR3 extends over 14 amino acids. V was cut by 3 bases and J by 5 bases, with 13 bases left in between. The DNA of the CDR3 is TGCGCCAGCAGCCATTCAACAGGGAGTACTGAAGCTTTCTTT. Amino acid sequence: CASSHSTGSTEAFF.

This chain joins TRBV4-1 and TRBJ2-3, with D hard to call. V was pared by 4 bases and J by 0 bases, with 14 bases between. Germline V gene data show CDR1 as MGHRA and CDR2 as YSYEKL. The CDR3 extends over 16 amino acids. The CDR3 reads CASSRPDSTSTDTQYF. CDR3 bases: TGCGCCAGCAGCCGGCCAGACTCGACCAGCACAGATACGCAGTATTTT.

The rearrangement joins TRBV3-1 to TRBJ2-7, with a possible D match to TRBD2 (5 bases). Per the germline V gene, CDR1 is LGHDT and CDR2 is YNNKEL (reference sequence). Between the trimmed V and J ends, which lost 4 bases and 4 bases, there was a span of 14 bases. This CDR3 has 14 residues. The DNA for the CDR3 is TGTGCCAGCAGCCCCTCAGGAAGCGGATACGAGCAGTACGTC. Its protein is CASSPSGSGYEQYV.

This rearrangement joins TRBV4-2 to TRBJ2-3; 8 nucleotides line up with TRBD2. The CDR3 sequence is 14 residues long. V shed 7 bases and J 0 bases; nucleotides not matched to a gene: 3. Per germline, CDR1 LGHNA and CDR2 YNFKEQ. Here the CDR3 reads CASTGGASTDTQYF. For the CDR3, the DNA is TGTGCCAGCACCGGGGGGGCCAGCACAGATACGCAGTATTTT.

This clonotype was counted only a few times. This chain links TRBV12-3 or TRBV12-4 with TRBJ2-1; 7 bases fit TRBD2. This CDR3 comprises 15 residues. Germline trimming cut 8 bases from V and 0 bases from J; bases unmatched to any gene: 7. CDR3 nucleotide sequence: TGTGCCAGCCGACTGGGGGGGAGCTCCTACAATGAGCAGTTCTTC. Residues: CASRLGGSSYNEQFF.

There are a few counts of this clonotype. The rearrangement uses TRBV7-2 and TRBJ2-3; D is possibly TRBD2 (7 bases). This CDR3 is built from 15 residues. CDR1 and CDR2 (germline): SGHTA, FQGNSA. V was trimmed by 5 bases and J by 6 bases, leaving 18 bases between them. The CDR3 protein is CASSLGGGRLDTQYF. As DNA, the CDR3 is TGTGCCAGCAGCCTAGGGGGGGGCCGGTTGGATACGCAGTATTTT.